The sample holds a few counts of the clone carrying this T cell receptor beta chain. This record comes from a study of blood T cells in healthy people across ages. V lost 6 bases to trimming and J lost 5 bases, with 16 bases between them. The germline V gene encodes CDR1 MDHEN and CDR2 SYDVKM. The CDR3 has 14 amino acids. With a J-beta primer mix and a sample-barcoded 5' primer, a second PCR ran about 7 to 11 cycles. TCRdb re-called the 5' RACE reads through MiXCR, storing one row per CDR3 protein. The profile covers over a million distinct CDR3 sequences, with 25% appearing a single time and less than 0.85% taken by the ten largest. This sample was shared with a second study, whose subject was T cells of mothers and their children.

This sequence joins TRBV28 and TRBJ1-2, with D perhaps TRBD1 (6 bases). The sequence came from a girl aged 2 to 10 in good health. The source material was blood. CDR3 DNA: TGTGCCAGCAGAGCTGAGGGGGTCCGGTATGGCTACACCTTC. This codes for CASRAEGVRYGYTF.